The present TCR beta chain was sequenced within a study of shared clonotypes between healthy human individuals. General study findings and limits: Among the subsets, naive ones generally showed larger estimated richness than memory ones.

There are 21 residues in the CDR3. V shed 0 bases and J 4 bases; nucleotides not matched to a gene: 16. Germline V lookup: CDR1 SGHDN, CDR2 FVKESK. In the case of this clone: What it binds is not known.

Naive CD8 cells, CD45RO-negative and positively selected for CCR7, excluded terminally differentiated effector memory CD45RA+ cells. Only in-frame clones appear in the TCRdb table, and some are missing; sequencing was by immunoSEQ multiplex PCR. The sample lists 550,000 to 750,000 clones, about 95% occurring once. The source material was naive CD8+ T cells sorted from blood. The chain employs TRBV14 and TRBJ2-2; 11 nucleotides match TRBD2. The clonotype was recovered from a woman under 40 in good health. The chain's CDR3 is CASSQDHLRVLAGGTTGELFF. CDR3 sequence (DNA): TGTGCCAGCAGCCAAGATCACCTCCGTGTTTTAGCGGGAGGGACCACCGGGGAGCTGTTTTTT.